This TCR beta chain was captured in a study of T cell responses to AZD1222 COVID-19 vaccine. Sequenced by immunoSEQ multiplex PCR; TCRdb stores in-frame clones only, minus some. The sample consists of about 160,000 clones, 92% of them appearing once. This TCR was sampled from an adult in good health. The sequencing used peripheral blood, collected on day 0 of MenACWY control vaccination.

DNA for the CDR3: TGTGCCAGCAGCCAAAGGCAGGGAGGGGAAAAACTGTTTTTT. This codes for CASSQRQGGEKLFF. The chain joins TRBV3-1 (or the pseudogene TRBV3-2) to TRBJ1-4; a weak D match, TRBD1 (5 bases). V lost 2 bases, J lost 8 bases, and 12 bases lay in between. CDR1 is LGHDT and CDR2 is YNNKEL in the germline V gene (reference sequence). The length of the CDR3 is 14 residues.